Below are 28 T cell receptor beta chains sequenced from a single sample in a study of CD8 T cells in ankylosing spondylitis. TCRdb used MiXCR to reprocess the 5' RACE reads, holding one entry per CDR3 protein. Here the sample spans roughly 130,000 distinct CDR3 sequences, roughly an eighth being singletons. The sequenced sample was blood, either unsorted or a sorted T cell fraction (not recorded which). These receptors were taken from a female donor with ankylosing spondylitis or in good health (not recorded which).

This clonotype was observed at least ten times. The V gene is TRBV20-1, the J gene TRBJ2-5; possible D gene TRBD2, 6 bases. The germline V gene has CDR1 DFQATT and CDR2 SNEGSKA (reference sequence). The germline V and J ends were trimmed by 3 bases and 2 bases, with 13 bases remaining between them. There are 14 residues in the CDR3. CDR3 sequence (DNA): TGCAGTGCTAGTAAGGCGGGGATTCAAGAGACCCAGTACTTC. Its translation: CSASKAGIQETQYF.

In this sample, this clonotype turned up a few times. This rearrangement joins TRBV5-6 to TRBJ2-7, with 9 bases lining up with TRBD1. CDR3 length: 15 amino acids. With V trimmed by 7 bases and J by 0 bases, 8 bases remained unmatched. Germline loops: CDR1 SGHDT, CDR2 YYEEEE. CDR3: CASGGQGSVSYEQYF. CDR3 in DNA: TGTGCCAGCGGCGGACAGGGGTCCGTCTCCTACGAGCAGTACTTC. Combining the CDR3 with reference TRBV5-6 and TRBJ2-7 gives the whole variable domain DAGVTQSPTHLIKTRGQQVTLRCSPKSGHDTVSWYQQALGQGPQFIFQYYEEEERQRGNFPDRFSGHQFPNYSSELNVNALLLGDSALYLCASGGQGSVSYEQYFGPGTRLTVT.

With respect to this clonotype: It may be a read error: a sequence one base away is much more abundant. The genes are TRBV7-9 and TRBJ2-3; the match to TRBD2 covers 11 bases. The germline gives CDR1 SEHNR, CDR2 FQNEAQ (reference sequence). This CDR3 is 17 amino acids long. The CDR3 DNA follows: TGTGTCAGCAGCCCAAGAGTAGCGGGAGGGCCGTCAGATACGCAGTATTTT. Translation: CVSSPRVAGGPSDTQYF.

This chain joins TRBV18 and TRBJ2-2; D is uncertain. Per the germline V gene, CDR1 is KGHSH and CDR2 is LQKENI. This CDR3 spans 13 amino acids. With 2 bases removed from V and 5 bases from J, the gap between germline ends came to 6 bases. CDR3 region: CASSPIATGELFF. The CDR3 DNA sequence: TGTGCCAGCTCACCAATCGCAACCGGGGAGCTGTTTTTT.

This clonotype has only a few counts. This chain uses TRBV29-1 with TRBJ2-6, with D unresolved. The germline V gene has CDR1 SQVTM and CDR2 ANQGSEA. Trimming took 6 bases from V and 0 from J, leaving 21 bases between them. The CDR3 spans 18 residues. For the CDR3, the DNA is TGCAGCGTCACGGGCCGAACATCCAGAGACTCTGGGGCCAACGTCCTGACTTTC. Protein: CSVTGRTSRDSGANVLTF.

This chain joins TRBV19 and TRBJ2-7, with D maybe TRBD1 (6 bases). The CDR3 extends over 14 amino acids. Germline V gene lookup returns CDR1 LNHDA and CDR2 SQIVND (reference sequence). Trimming removed 4 bases from V and 3 bases from J, with 13 bases in between. The DNA of the CDR3 is TGTGCCAGTAGTACCAACCCGGACAGCTACGAGCAGTACTTC. This encodes CASSTNPDSYEQYF.

The chain uses TRBV7-9 and TRBJ2-1, with 7 bases aligning to TRBD2. V lost 6 bases and J lost 9; bases outside the gene matches: 11. This CDR3 contains 14 residues. Germline assignment: CDR1 SEHNR and CDR2 FQNEAQ (reference sequence). Here the CDR3 DNA reads TGTGCCAGCAGTTTCACCGGGACTACTAGTGAGCAGTTCTTC. This codes for CASSFTGTTSEQFF.

This clonotype was counted many times. V and J are TRBV5-6 and TRBJ2-2; TRBD1 matches 9 bases. CDR3 length: 17 amino acids. The J segment lost 4 bases and the V segment lost 3 bases, leaving 10 bases of the junction unmatched. Per germline, CDR1 SGHDT and CDR2 YYEEEE. The CDR3 nucleotides read TGTGCCAGCAGCTCCCGTCGGGGACAGGGTGCCACCGGGGAGCTGTTTTTT. It codes for CASSSRRGQGATGELFF.

The V and J genes are TRBV5-1 and TRBJ2-7; TRBD1 might be the D (6 bases). V dropped 0 bases and J dropped 2 bases, with 9 bases sitting between them. This CDR3 is built from 14 residues. CDR1 and CDR2 from the germline V gene are SGHRS and YFSETQ. CDR3 in amino acids: CASSLDSGAYEQYF. In nucleotides, the CDR3 is TGCGCCAGCAGCTTGGATTCAGGGGCCTACGAGCAGTACTTC.

This clonotype was observed a few times. CDR3 in amino acids: CASSHYLGLYEAFF. As DNA, the CDR3 is TGCGCCAGCAGCCACTATCTTGGCCTTTATGAAGCTTTCTTT. The chain uses TRBV4-1 and TRBJ1-1; D not resolved. Germline V gene lookup returns CDR1 MGHRA and CDR2 YSYEKL. This CDR3 contains 14 residues. V was trimmed by 3 bases and J by 7 bases, leaving 15 bases between them.

V usage is TRBV9 and J usage is TRBJ2-7; 9 nucleotides line up with TRBD2. Germline CDR1 SGDLS, CDR2 YYNGEE. V was clipped by 2 bases and J by 4 bases; unmatched bases: 7. This CDR3 contains 15 residues. The CDR3 protein is CASSVTGTSSYEQYF. CDR3 DNA sequence: TGTGCCAGCAGCGTGACCGGGACTAGCTCATACGAGCAGTACTTC.

The chain combines TRBV3-1 with TRBJ2-1; the D is unclear. The CDR3 loop spans 15 amino acids. With 1 base removed from V and 0 bases from J, the gap between germline ends came to 7 bases. Germline-derived CDR1 and CDR2 are LGHDT and YNNKEL (reference sequence). This CDR3 is CASSQAKSSYNEQFF. The CDR3 bases are TGTGCCAGCAGCCAAGCTAAAAGCTCCTACAATGAGCAGTTCTTC.

This clonotype was detected ten times or more. V usage is TRBV28 and J usage is TRBJ2-7; D remains unclear. Germline V gene data show CDR1 as MDHEN and CDR2 as SYDVKM. Trimming pared 10 bases from V and 0 bases from J, leaving 4 bases between. The length of the CDR3 is 10 residues. The DNA for the CDR3 is TGTGCCACCCTCTCCTACGAGCAGTACTTC. This codes for CATLSYEQYF.

In its sample, this clonotype was seen many times. The rearrangement links TRBV5-1 to TRBJ2-6; D may be TRBD1 (6 bases). There are 18 residues in the CDR3. Germline V gene data show CDR1 as SGHRS and CDR2 as YFSETQ. V dropped 0 bases and J dropped 1 base, with 14 bases sitting between them. The CDR3 loop reads CASSLDGTGRSGANVLTF. In DNA, the CDR3 is TGCGCCAGCAGCTTGGATGGAACAGGGCGGTCTGGGGCCAACGTCCTGACTTTC.

This sequence joins TRBV12-3 or TRBV12-4 and TRBJ2-1, with TRBD2 matching over 12 bases. The CDR3 contains 16 residues. V gave up 6 bases and J gave up 4 bases; unmatched junction bases: 7. Written as DNA, the CDR3 is TGTGCCAGCAGCCGACTAGCGGGGGACAATTACAATGAGCAGTTCTTC. Its protein is CASSRLAGDNYNEQFF.

Regarding this clonotype: A much larger clonotype is one base distant, so this may be a read error. V and J are TRBV12-3 or TRBV12-4 and TRBJ2-6; 10 bases align to TRBD1. The CDR3 loop spans 18 amino acids. DNA for the CDR3: TGTACCAGCAGTTCCGGGACAGGGGCTAAATCTGGGGCCAACGTCCTGACTTTC. Translating gives CTSSSGTGAKSGANVLTF.

The chain couples TRBV7-9 to TRBJ2-5; possible D gene TRBD2, 6 bases. The ends were cut back, 3 bases at V and 4 bases at J, with 9 bases in the middle. The CDR3 consists of 13 residues. CDR1 is SEHNR, CDR2 FQNEAQ, per germline (reference sequence). The CDR3 reads CASSFAGRETQYF. The CDR3 DNA is TGTGCCAGCAGCTTCGCCGGGAGAGAGACCCAGTACTTC. The full variable domain, completed using reference TRBV7-9 and TRBJ2-5, is DTGVSQNPRHKITKRGQNVTFRCDPISEHNRLYWYRQTLGQGPEFLTYFQNEAQLEKSRLLSDRFSAERPKGSFSTLEIQRTEQGDSAMYLCASSFAGRETQYFGPGTRLLVL.

This clonotype was recorded at least ten times. The chain uses TRBV12-3 or TRBV12-4 and TRBJ1-1; D is ambiguous. Trimming shortened V by 7 bases and J by 9 bases, and 12 bases separated the two germline ends. This CDR3 spans 11 amino acids. Here the CDR3 reads CASTEGVQAFF. The DNA for the CDR3 is TGTGCCAGCACCGAGGGTGTGCAAGCTTTCTTT.

This clonotype came up many times. The chain has TRBV27 and TRBJ1-1; tentatively, D is TRBD1 (5 bases). The CDR3 totals 14 residues. Trimming removed 6 bases from V and 8 bases from J, with 19 bases in between. From germline, CDR1 is MNHEY and CDR2 SMNVEV (reference sequence). CDR3 loop: CASREYRDGLEAFF. DNA for the CDR3: TGTGCCAGCAGGGAGTACCGGGACGGCCTGGAAGCTTTCTTT.

In its sample, this clonotype was seen many times. The genes are TRBV5-1 and TRBJ2-1; TRBD2 agrees at 7 bases. This CDR3 contains 14 residues. The V and J ends lost 7 bases and 5 bases, in that order; junction bases with no gene match: 9. Germline V gene data show CDR1 as SGHRS and CDR2 as YFSETQ. The CDR3 DNA follows: TGCGCCAGCGCGGAGGGAGGGCAGAACAATGAGCAGTTCTTC. Its protein is CASAEGGQNNEQFF.

This clonotype was seen many times. The rearrangement joins TRBV7-6 to TRBJ1-1; D remains ambiguous. Germline assignment: CDR1 SGHVS and CDR2 FNYEAQ. The CDR3 extends over 14 amino acids. The V end lost 3 bases, the J end lost 0 bases, and 8 bases lay between the germline ends. The CDR3 sequence is CASSFGQMNTEAFF. Here the CDR3 DNA reads TGTGCCAGCAGCTTTGGCCAGATGAACACTGAAGCTTTCTTT.

The V call is TRBV20-1, the J call TRBJ2-3, with 9 bases lining up with TRBD2. Germline CDR1 and CDR2: DFQATT and SNEGSKA (reference sequence). After removal of 1 base from V and 3 bases from J, the junction contained 2 bases not matched to a gene. CDR3 length equals 14 residues. CDR3 nucleotide sequence: TGCAGTGCTAGAGCGACTAGCGGAACAGATACGCAGTATTTT. This translates into CSARATSGTDTQYF.

The V gene is TRBV7-2, the J gene TRBJ2-3; no clear D gene. This CDR3 comprises 16 residues. Germline assignment: CDR1 SGHTA and CDR2 FQGNSA. Trimming shortened V by 1 base and J by 0 bases, and 11 bases separated the two germline ends. The CDR3 coding sequence is TGTGCCAGCAGCTTAGTTCCCGAACCTAGCACAGATACGCAGTATTTT. It specifies CASSLVPEPSTDTQYF.

In its sample, this clonotype was seen a few times. The V gene is TRBV30, the J gene TRBJ1-1; D is possibly TRBD1 (5 bases). In germline, CDR1 is GTSNPN, CDR2 SVGIG (reference sequence). The CDR3 extends over 13 amino acids. The V end lost 5 bases, the J end lost 5 bases, and 15 bases lay between the germline ends. The CDR3 loop reads CAWDRGDRTEAFF. CDR3 DNA sequence: TGTGCCTGGGATAGGGGCGATCGGACTGAAGCTTTCTTT.

This clonotype has only a few counts. V and J are TRBV29-1 and TRBJ2-1; D possibly corresponds to TRBD2 (7 bases). Germline lookup yields CDR1 SQVTM and CDR2 ANQGSEA. The CDR3 is made up of 13 amino acids. V was cut by 5 bases and J by 2 bases, with 10 bases left in between. CDR3 nucleotide sequence: TGCAGCGTTTGGGGGGGCGCCTACAATGAGCAGTTCTTC. This sequence encodes CSVWGGAYNEQFF.

This clonotype was found many times. The chain is built from TRBV20-1 and TRBJ2-5, with 8 nucleotides matching TRBD2. The CDR3 has 13 residues. V shed 1 base, J shed 5 bases, and the junction held 3 bases outside the gene matches. Per germline, CDR1 DFQATT and CDR2 SNEGSKA (reference sequence). The chain's CDR3 is CSARAGGPETQYF. Written as DNA, the CDR3 is TGCAGTGCTAGAGCGGGAGGGCCGGAGACCCAGTACTTC.

This clonotype was observed many times. The CDR3 DNA sequence: TGTGCCAGCACCATCACGAGGGACAGCGGTACGCAGTATTTT. The encoded protein is CASTITRDSGTQYF. The chain is built from TRBV7-2 and TRBJ2-3; 7 bases match TRBD1. In germline, CDR1 is SGHTA, CDR2 FQGNSA. CDR3 size: 14 residues. V gave up 7 bases and J gave up 8 bases; unmatched junction bases: 12.

A few counts support this clonotype. V gene TRBV10-3 combines with J gene TRBJ1-1, with TRBD1 identical over 8 bases. The CDR3 extends over 12 amino acids. Germline-derived CDR1 and CDR2 are ENHRY and SYGVKD. V was pared by 7 bases and J by 5 bases, with 3 bases of the junction left unmatched. CDR3 sequence reads: CAITNRGTEAFF. The CDR3 coding sequence is TGTGCCATCACGAACAGGGGGACTGAAGCTTTCTTT.